Listed here is a single T cell receptor beta chain. Its antigen is unknown. Researchers took lesional scalp punch biopsies and peripheral blood from people who were alopecia areata patients. This record comes from a study of CD8+ T cells in alopecia areata. General study results and limits: Higher clonality and more expanded CD8+ clones appeared in lesional than normal scalp. Resident alphabeta T-cell populations of normal skin are likewise subject to sequencing in scalp samples.

The CDR3 is 13 amino acids. V gave up 0 bases and J gave up 5 bases, with 7 bases separating them. CDR1 ENHRY and CDR2 SYGVKD come from the germline V gene. RNA was extracted and reverse transcribed into cDNA as the sequencing template. TCRdb's table, derived via immunoSEQ multiplex PCR, lists solely in-frame clones and lacks some. This sample has roughly 140,000 clones, with around 50% found just once. Sample: CD8+ T cells sorted from blood, taken at week 0. The chain combines TRBV10-3 with TRBJ2-5; no reliable D call. The sequence was collected from a human donor with alopecia areata. This CDR3 is CAISESSSETQYF. The DNA of the CDR3 is TGTGCCATCAGTGAGTCTTCATCCGAGACCCAGTACTTC.